The 21 T cell receptor beta chains below come from one sample, sequenced in a study of CD8+ T cells in alopecia areata (dated by TCRdb to the late 2010s). The method behind the library was the immunoSEQ multiplex PCR assay. For TCR sequencing, RNA was extracted from every sample and reverse transcribed into cDNA to serve as template. TCRdb provides this immuneACCESS table in a form limited to in-frame rearrangements. Some clones are lacking; in checked studies, under half of them reflect an unresolved V gene, and why the rest are absent is not known. The sample contains 200,000 or so clones, roughly 50% of them found a single time. The ten largest clonotypes hold around 5% of the sample. Sequencing was done on a sample of CD8+ T cells sorted from blood. These receptors came from a human donor in good health.

The rearrangement uses TRBV18 and TRBJ1-4, with 8 bases lining up with TRBD1. The germline gives CDR1 KGHSH, CDR2 LQKENI. Unmatched junction bases numbered 4, after V lost 3 bases and J lost 4 bases. The length of the CDR3 is 15 residues. The CDR3 is CASSPLTGVNEKLFF. The CDR3, as DNA: TGTGCCAGCTCACCCCTGACAGGGGTTAATGAAAAACTGTTTTTT. Supplemented by reference TRBV18 and TRBJ1-4, the full variable domain reads NAGVMQNPRHLVRRRGQEARLRCSPMKGHSHVYWYRQLPEEGLKFMVYLQKENIIDESGMPKERFSAEFPKEGPSILRIQQVVRGDSAAYFCASSPLTGVNEKLFFGSGTQLSVL.

V usage is TRBV13 and J usage is TRBJ2-1; 7 bases map to TRBD1. Trimming cost V 11 bases and J 5 bases; bases outside gene matches: 12. Germline V gene sequence: CDR1 PRHDT, CDR2 FYEKMQ (reference sequence). CDR3 size: 14 residues. CDR3 amino acids: CAAGSRGFDNEQFF. In DNA, the CDR3 is TGTGCCGCTGGCTCCAGGGGGTTCGACAATGAGCAGTTCTTC.

With respect to this clone: An end of the junction differs from the germline gene, which may be a read error. The chain combines TRBV5-1 with TRBJ2-7, with TRBD2 matching over 7 bases. This CDR3 comprises 11 residues. Per the germline V gene, CDR1 is SGHRS and CDR2 is YFSETQ. The CDR3 loop reads CASSQGLEWNF. The CDR3 DNA reads TGCGCCAGCAGCCAAGGACTAGAATGGAACTTC.

The rearrangement joins TRBV6-6 to TRBJ2-2; a possible D gene is TRBD2 (7 bases). Germline CDR1 and CDR2: MNHNY and SVGAGI (reference sequence). Trimming cost V 6 bases and J 5 bases, with 16 bases left between them. The CDR3 has 15 amino acids. The CDR3 is CASSPRGGGTGELFF. CDR3 bases: TGTGCCAGCAGCCCCAGGGGAGGGGGAACCGGGGAGCTGTTTTTT.

The chain links TRBV23-1 to TRBJ2-7, with 8 nucleotides matching TRBD1. TRBV23-1 is classed as an ORF, of uncertain function. The CDR3 loop spans 15 amino acids. With V trimmed by 4 bases and J by 0 bases, 5 bases remained unmatched. The CDR3, as DNA: TGCGCCAGCAGTCTCCGGACAGGGAGCTCCTACGAGCAGTACTTC. Encoded protein: CASSLRTGSSYEQYF.

This clone was found once. The chain carries TRBV7-7 and TRBJ2-1; the match to TRBD1 covers 9 bases. Germline lookup yields CDR1 SSHAT and CDR2 FNYEAQ (reference sequence). The CDR3 runs to 15 residues. V lost 5 bases to trimming and J lost 3 bases; unmatched junction nucleotides: 5. The CDR3 is CASSPGTGNYNEQFF. The CDR3 nucleotides read TGTGCCAGCAGCCCCGGGACAGGGAACTACAATGAGCAGTTCTTC.

This clone has more than one count but fewer than ten. V and J are TRBV19 and TRBJ2-7, with TRBD1 matching over 9 bases. The V gene end was trimmed by 2 bases and the J gene end by 6 bases; junction bases not matched to a gene: 2. The CDR3 extends over 13 amino acids. Germline values: CDR1 LNHDA, CDR2 SQIVND (reference sequence). As DNA, the CDR3 is TGTGCCAGTAGTATATCGACAGGGGGCGAGCAGTACTTC. Translation gives CASSISTGGEQYF.

This chain connects TRBV11-2 to TRBJ2-7; D perhaps matches TRBD1 (5 bases). CDR1 is SGHAT, CDR2 FQNNGV, per germline. This CDR3 contains 17 residues. Trimming shortened V by 2 bases and J by 6 bases, and 23 bases separated the two germline ends. CDR3: CASSLLKAVQGEGEQYF. The CDR3 bases are TGTGCCAGCAGCTTACTAAAGGCAGTGCAGGGCGAAGGCGAGCAGTACTTC.

The rearrangement links TRBV5-1 to TRBJ1-1, with 9 positions matching TRBD1. The CDR3 runs 15 residues. Losses at the gene ends were 1 base for V and 5 bases for J; bases not matched to a gene: 6. Germline V gene sequence: CDR1 SGHRS, CDR2 YFSETQ. The CDR3 DNA reads as TGCGCCAGCAGCTTGTCTCTGACAGGGGGGACTGAAGCTTTCTTT. Its protein is CASSLSLTGGTEAFF.

This rearrangement joins TRBV19 to TRBJ2-1; possibly TRBD1 for D (6 bases). This CDR3 spans 13 amino acids. V was trimmed by 10 bases and J by 6 bases, leaving 16 bases between them. Germline CDR1 is LNHDA and CDR2 is SQIVND (reference sequence). CDR3 sequence: CATAAGVGNEQFF. The CDR3 region has the DNA TGTGCCACCGCCGCAGGGGTGGGCAATGAGCAGTTCTTC.

The gene calls are TRBV27 and TRBJ1-6; D gene unclear. The CDR3 is 13 amino acids. The germline gives CDR1 MNHEY, CDR2 SMNVEV (reference sequence). Trimming shortened V by 7 bases and J by 10 bases, and 14 bases separated the two germline ends. This CDR3 reads CASTTGNGSPLHF. The CDR3 nucleotides read TGTGCCAGCACGACGGGCAATGGGTCACCCCTCCACTTT.

V and J are TRBV7-9 and TRBJ1-5, with D perhaps matching TRBD1 (6 bases). V gave up 4 bases and J gave up 3 bases, with 10 bases separating them. CDR3 length: 14 amino acids. Germline CDR1 reads SEHNR; CDR2 reads FQNEAQ (reference sequence). This chain's CDR3 is CASSSDSANQPQHF. The DNA for the CDR3 is TGTGCCAGCAGCTCGGACAGTGCCAATCAGCCCCAGCATTTT.

Regarding this clone: The identical CDR3 is also encoded by other nucleotide sequences in the sample. This chain connects TRBV9 to TRBJ1-1, with a weak D call TRBD1 (6 bases). The CDR3 is 13 amino acids. With 0 bases removed from V and 5 bases from J, the gap between germline ends came to 8 bases. Germline CDR1 reads SGDLS; CDR2 reads YYNGEE. For the CDR3, the DNA is TGTGCCAGCAGCGTAGGGGGGGCTACTGAAGCTTTCTTT. This sequence encodes CASSVGGATEAFF.

The chain links TRBV9 to TRBJ2-3, with 8 bases identical to TRBD1. The V and J ends lost 6 bases and 4 bases, in that order; junction bases with no gene match: 10. Germline V gene lookup returns CDR1 SGDLS and CDR2 YYNGEE. CDR3 length: 15 amino acids. CDR3: CASTPGGEASDTQYF. The CDR3 nucleotides are TGTGCCAGCACCCCAGGGGGCGAGGCGTCAGATACGCAGTATTTT.

CDR3 residues: CASSQPGGAYEQYF. The CDR3 DNA reads TGTGCCAGCAGCCAACCTGGGGGAGCCTACGAGCAGTACTTC. The chain carries TRBV11-1 and TRBJ2-7; D is tentatively TRBD1 or TRBD2 (5 bases each). V lost 5 bases to trimming and J lost 2 bases, with 13 bases between them. The CDR3 is made up of 14 amino acids. Germline CDR1 is SGHAT and CDR2 is FQDESV (reference sequence).

This clone appeared a few times. This chain joins TRBV11-2 and TRBJ2-5; D is uncertain. Germline values: CDR1 SGHAT, CDR2 FQNNGV. This CDR3 is 14 amino acids long. V was cut by 5 bases and J by 5 bases, with 15 bases left in between. CDR3 residues: CASSPALETETQYF. The CDR3 DNA sequence: TGTGCCAGCAGCCCCGCCCTGGAGACGGAGACCCAGTACTTC. Drawing the rest from reference TRBV11-2 and TRBJ2-5, the complete variable domain is EAGVAQSPRYKIIEKRQSVAFWCNPISGHATLYWYQQILGQGPKLLIQFQNNGVVDDSQLPKDRFSAERLKGVDSTLKIQPAKLEDSAVYLCASSPALETETQYFGPGTRLLVL.

The gene calls are TRBV5-1 and TRBJ2-2, with D maybe TRBD1 (6 bases). This CDR3 has 14 amino acids. Trimming took 3 bases from V and 1 from J, leaving 7 bases between them. Germline V gene lookup returns CDR1 SGHRS and CDR2 YFSETQ. This CDR3 is CASSSRGNTGELFF. The DNA for the CDR3 is TGCGCCAGCAGCTCCAGGGGGAACACCGGGGAGCTGTTTTTT.

The chain recombines TRBV29-1 with TRBJ1-1; 8 bases match TRBD1. With V trimmed by 5 bases and J by 0 bases, 8 bases remained unmatched. The CDR3 is 15 residues long. Germline-derived CDR1 and CDR2 are SQVTM and ANQGSEA. In DNA, the CDR3 is TGCAGCGTTCGACAGGGGAGGAACATGAACACTGAAGCTTTCTTT. It encodes CSVRQGRNMNTEAFF.

CDR3 sequence reads: CASSPRGTYQPQHF. In nucleotides, the CDR3 is TGTGCCAGCTCACCACGAGGGACCTATCAGCCCCAGCATTTT. This rearrangement joins TRBV18 to TRBJ1-5; possibly TRBD1 for D (5 bases). The CDR3 loop spans 14 amino acids. Trimming stripped 1 base from V and 5 bases from J, with 9 bases between. Germline V gene lookup returns CDR1 KGHSH and CDR2 LQKENI.

This sequence joins TRBV29-1 and TRBJ2-1, with 7 bases identical to TRBD1. Germline lookup yields CDR1 SQVTM and CDR2 ANQGSEA. After removal of 7 bases from V and 14 bases from J, the junction contained 5 bases not matched to a gene. This CDR3 region has 9 residues. The CDR3 nucleotides are TGCAGCGCTGGCCAGGGGGAGTTCTTC. This gives the protein CSAGQGEFF.

The chain carries TRBV11-2 and TRBJ2-5; 9 nucleotides agree with TRBD2. V shed 1 base, J shed 2 bases, and the junction held 14 bases outside the gene matches. The CDR3 has 19 residues. Germline CDR1 SGHAT, CDR2 FQNNGV. The DNA of the CDR3 is TGTGCCAGCAGCTTAGGGGCCGTAGCGGGGGAGCCTCCGCAAGAGACCCAGTACTTC. It specifies CASSLGAVAGEPPQETQYF.